These T cell receptor beta chains were read from a single sample in a study of cytomegalovirus exposure and HLA in healthy donors. Clones were sequenced by immunoSEQ multiplex PCR, and TCRdb holds only the in-frame ones, with some missing. Of roughly 140,000 clones listed, 73% are singletons. Material: PBMCs. All receptors derive from a human donor in good health. The conserved cysteine and the conserved F or W are not part of the CDR3 here.

J gene: TRBJ2-1
V gene: TRBV25-1
CDR3 protein: ASSEYRGPGVNEQF

J gene: TRBJ1-6
V gene: TRBV5-3
CDR3 protein: ARSFRDTEVGSPLH

J gene: TRBJ2-1
V gene: TRBV13
CDR3 protein: ASREGPYNEQF

J gene: TRBJ1-1
V gene: TRBV11-2
CDR3 protein: ASSRRDRATEAF

J gene: TRBJ2-1
V gene: TRBV14
CDR3 protein: ASTSRESSYNEQF

J gene: TRBJ1-2
V gene: TRBV12-2
CDR3 protein: ASRFAGQGIYGYT

J gene: TRBJ2-1
V gene: TRBV5-1
CDR3 protein: ASSPIGGRASHFGYNEQF

J gene: TRBJ2-6
V gene: TRBV5-1
CDR3 protein: ASSLRDRGTGANVLT

J gene: TRBJ2-7
V gene: TRBV5-5
CDR3 protein: ASSLAGLAGVKYEQY

J gene: TRBJ2-3
V gene: TRBV9
CDR3 protein: ASSVGLAGGVDTQY

J gene: TRBJ2-1
V gene: TRBV15
CDR3 protein: ATSRSRGGAYNEQF

J gene: TRBJ2-1
V gene: TRBV30
CDR3 protein: AWSVGAGHNEQF

J gene: TRBJ1-3
V gene: TRBV2
CDR3 protein: ASMDRGPSLSGNTIY

J gene: TRBJ2-5
V gene: TRBV7-8
CDR3 protein: ASSPEIPGQGEY

J gene: TRBJ1-5
V gene: TRBV21-1
CDR3 protein: ASSRIVRDTKYSNQPQH

J gene: TRBJ2-7
V gene: TRBV6-5
CDR3 protein: ASSSAGGPEYEQY

J gene: TRBJ2-2
V gene: TRBV5-4
CDR3 protein: ASSPGQATGELF

J gene: TRBJ2-7
V gene: TRBV2
CDR3 protein: ASESGGGYEQY

J gene: TRBJ1-5
V gene: TRBV6-1
CDR3 protein: ASSEHRYNQPQH

J gene: TRBJ1-1
V gene: TRBV2
CDR3 protein: ASSVRDRRVTEAF

J gene: TRBJ2-3
V gene: TRBV29-1
CDR3 protein: SVEQISTDTQY

J gene: TRBJ2-1
V gene: TRBV6-5
CDR3 protein: ASRTRSGIYNEQF

J gene: TRBJ2-1
V gene: TRBV7-3
CDR3 protein: ASSLDQGDEQF

J gene: TRBJ1-3
V gene: TRBV19
CDR3 protein: ASTDDFSSGNTIY

J gene: TRBJ2-7
V gene: TRBV9
CDR3 protein: ASSVGGVTREQY

J gene: TRBJ2-7
V gene: TRBV7-9
CDR3 protein: ASSPPISYEQY

J gene: TRBJ1-3
V gene: TRBV6-5
CDR3 protein: ASSYQEGAPFY

J gene: TRBJ1-5
V gene: TRBV2
CDR3 protein: ASSELMFGTGNFGNQPQH

J gene: TRBJ2-3
V gene: TRBV9
CDR3 protein: ASSTRGPTDTQY

J gene: TRBJ2-4
V gene: TRBV6-1
CDR3 protein: ASSGLAGGPYPKNIQY